One TCR beta chain is described in this entry. PCR used 60 Vbeta primers and 13 Jbeta primers. Only in-frame clones appear in the TCRdb table, and some are missing; sequencing was by immunoSEQ multiplex PCR. The table records 100,000 to 150,000 clones, 83% of them present only once. The sample originates from a study of cytomegalovirus exposure and HLA in healthy donors. Germline V gene sequence: CDR1 MDHEN, CDR2 SYDVKM. The CDR3 has 14 residues. Trimming stripped 3 bases from V and 7 bases from J, with 13 bases between. The receptor comes from a woman aged 40 to 50 in good health and CMV-seropositive. The chain recombines TRBV28 with TRBJ1-5; a possible D gene is TRBD1 (6 bases). The sequencing sample was made of PBMCs. CDR3 nucleotide sequence: TGTGCCAGCAGTTTGGGCAGGGGTGGGCAGCCCCAGCATTTT. This codes for CASSLGRGGQPQHF. Based on the CDR3 plus reference TRBV28 and TRBJ1-5, the full variable domain is DVKVTQSSRYLVKRTGEKVFLECVQDMDHENMFWYRQDPGLGLRLIYFSYDVKMKEKGDIPEGYSVSREKKERFSLILESASTNQTSMYLCASSLGRGGQPQHFGDGTRLSIL.